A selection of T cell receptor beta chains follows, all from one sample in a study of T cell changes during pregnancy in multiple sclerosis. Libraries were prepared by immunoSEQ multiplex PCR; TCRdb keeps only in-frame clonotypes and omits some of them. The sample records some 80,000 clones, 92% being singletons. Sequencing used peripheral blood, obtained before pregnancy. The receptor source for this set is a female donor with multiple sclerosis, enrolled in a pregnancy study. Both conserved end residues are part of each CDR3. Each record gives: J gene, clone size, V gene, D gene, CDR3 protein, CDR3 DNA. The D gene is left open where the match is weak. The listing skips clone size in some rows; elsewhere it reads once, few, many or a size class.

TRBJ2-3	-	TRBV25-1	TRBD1	CASSSIFGQGAQDTQYF	TGTGCCAGCAGTTCGATCTTCGGACAGGGGGCCCAGGATACGCAGTATTTT
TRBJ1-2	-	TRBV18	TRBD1	CASSPRIGQGENGYTF	TGTGCCAGCTCACCCCGAATCGGACAGGGGGAGAATGGCTACACCTTC
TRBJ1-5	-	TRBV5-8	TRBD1	CASSFRDRGPDQPQHF	TGTGCCAGCAGCTTCCGGGACAGGGGTCCGGATCAGCCCCAGCATTTT
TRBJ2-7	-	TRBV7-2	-	CASSLRHETYEQYF	TGTGCCAGCAGCTTACGTCATGAGACCTACGAGCAGTACTTC
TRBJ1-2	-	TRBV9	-	CASSVGGSANYGYTF	TGTGCCAGCAGCGTAGGGGGCAGCGCTAACTATGGCTACACCTTC
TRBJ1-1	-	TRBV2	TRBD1	CASSWDREAFF	TGTGCCAGCAGCTGGGACAGGGAGGCTTTCTTT
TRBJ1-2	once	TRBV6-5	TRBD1	CASSTGTGFVGYTF	TGTGCCAGCAGCACCGGGACAGGGTTCGTAGGCTACACCTTC
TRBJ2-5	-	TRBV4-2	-	CASSLGASQETQYF	TGTGCCAGCAGCCTTGGAGCCAGCCAAGAGACCCAGTACTTC
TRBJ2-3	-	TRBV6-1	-	CASSEQVGGTDTQYF	TGTGCCAGCAGTGAACAGGTCGGGGGCACAGATACGCAGTATTTT
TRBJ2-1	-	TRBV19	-	CASSWGPANEQFF	TGTGCCAGTAGTTGGGGCCCAGCCAATGAGCAGTTCTTC
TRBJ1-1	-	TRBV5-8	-	CASSLAAVNTEAFF	TGTGCCAGCAGCTTGGCGGCGGTGAACACTGAAGCTTTCTTT
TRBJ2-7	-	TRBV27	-	CASSPLSGYGYEQYF	TGTGCCAGCAGTCCCCTCTCAGGGTATGGCTACGAGCAGTACTTC
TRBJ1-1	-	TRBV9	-	CASSVGGRTGIEAFF	TGTGCCAGCAGCGTAGGGGGCCGAACAGGGATTGAAGCTTTCTTT
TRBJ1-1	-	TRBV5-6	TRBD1	CASSPRQGSPNTEAFF	TGTGCCAGCAGCCCGCGACAGGGCTCCCCGAACACTGAAGCTTTCTTT
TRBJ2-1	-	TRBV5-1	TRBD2	CASSFSGGGNEQFF	TGCGCCAGCAGCTTTAGCGGGGGGGGCAATGAGCAGTTCTTC
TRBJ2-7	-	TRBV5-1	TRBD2	CASSPSGGGAAYEQYF	TGCGCCAGCAGCCCCTCTGGCGGGGGGGCCGCCTACGAGCAGTACTTC
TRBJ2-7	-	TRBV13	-	CASSTGLHLDEQYF	TGTGCCAGCAGCACGGGACTCCATTTGGACGAGCAGTACTTC
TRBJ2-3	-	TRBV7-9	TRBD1	CASGQGLSTDTQYF	TGTGCCAGCGGACAGGGACTGAGCACAGATACGCAGTATTTT
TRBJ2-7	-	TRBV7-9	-	CASSYIGRGRHAYEQYF	TGTGCCAGCAGTTACATAGGGCGGGGAAGACATGCCTACGAGCAGTACTTC
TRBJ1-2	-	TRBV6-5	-	CASSLDRYGYTF	TGTGCCAGCAGTCTAGACAGATATGGCTACACCTTC
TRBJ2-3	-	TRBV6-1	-	CASSEGSGITDTQYF	TGTGCCAGCAGTGAAGGGAGCGGTATCACAGATACGCAGTATTTT
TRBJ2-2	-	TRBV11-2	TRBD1	CATRGDRGRILNTGELFF	TGTGCCACCCGGGGGGACAGGGGTCGCATCCTGAACACCGGGGAGCTGTTTTTT
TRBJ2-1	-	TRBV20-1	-	CSVQTGNEQFF	TGCAGTGTCCAGACAGGTAATGAGCAGTTCTTC
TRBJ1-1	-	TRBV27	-	CASSIIPLGSVTEAFF	TGTGCCAGCAGCATTATACCCCTAGGGAGCGTCACTGAAGCTTTCTTT
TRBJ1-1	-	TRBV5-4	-	CASSSPGGAFF	TGTGCCAGCAGCTCACCCGGCGGCGCTTTCTTT
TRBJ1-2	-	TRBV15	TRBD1	CATSSARDRAGHGYTF	TGTGCCACCAGCAGTGCCCGGGACAGGGCTGGCCATGGCTACACCTTC
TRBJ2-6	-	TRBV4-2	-	CASSWGPGANVLTF	TGTGCCAGCAGCTGGGGCCCTGGGGCCAACGTCCTGACTTTC
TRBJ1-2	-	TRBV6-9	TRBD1	CASSGGTGPLTNYGYTF	TGTGCCAGCAGTGGTGGGACAGGCCCCTTAACTAACTATGGCTACACCTTC
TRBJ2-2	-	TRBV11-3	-	CASSLNRAQSGAGELFF	TGTGCCAGCAGTCTTAACCGGGCTCAGTCAGGGGCCGGGGAGCTGTTTTTT
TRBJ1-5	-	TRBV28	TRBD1	CASSRGQGQHQPQHF	TGTGCCAGCAGCCGGGGACAGGGACAGCATCAGCCCCAGCATTTT
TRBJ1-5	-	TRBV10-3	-	CATDENSNQPQHF	TGTGCCACCGATGAGAATAGCAATCAGCCCCAGCATTTT